This T cell receptor (beta chain) comes out of a study of Ad26.COV2.S vaccination and SARS-CoV-2 variants (dated by TCRdb to the early 2020s). Regarding the research as a whole: TCRbeta repertoire sequencing served as the tool for gauging how specific and how broad the SARS-CoV-2-reactive T cell receptors were following Ad26.COV2.S vaccination. A total of 32 samples were included in the TCR-sequenced set, comprising around 19 Ad26.COV2.S vaccine recipients, 5 placebo recipients and 8 SARS-CoV-2 convalescent individuals. Overall study results and their limits: Higher spike-specific TCR breadth was observed in Ad26.COV2.S recipients than in placebo recipients (P = 0.0014). Vaccine and placebo recipients had comparable non-spike TCR breadth, which fits with the vaccine containing only spike. Substantial breadth of spike-specific CD8+ and CD4+ T cell responses was reported after vaccination. The authors noted that the TCR breadth and depth analyses may have underestimated total T cell responses.

Sample time point, as interpreted from the label and publication: individuals recovered from natural SARS-CoV-2 infection. The immunoSEQ Assay was the method used to sequence TCRbeta CDR3 regions. After extraction, genomic DNA underwent amplification by bias-controlled multiplex PCR, followed by high-throughput sequencing. The study's own analysis went as follows. To quantify the absolute abundance of every unique TCRbeta CDR3 region, sequences were collapsed and filtered. Usable DNA was measured by amplifying reference genes present in all nucleated cells, and TCRbeta template counts were normalized to that usable DNA to estimate T cell fraction. Repertoire TCRs were annotated as SARS-CoV-2-specific when V gene, CDR3 amino acid sequence and J gene were exactly matched to a known reactive TCR set. The reference SARS-CoV-2 TCR set was derived from MIRA and filtered for enrichment in COVID-19-positive ImmuneCODE repertoires, a step that removed public or cross-reactive TCRs. Using the MIRA antigens, annotated TCRs were further analysed by specific ORF or by position within an ORF. Breadth was defined as the number of annotated unique rearrangements divided by the total number of unique productive rearrangements, and depth was defined as the summed frequency of the annotated unique rearrangements. Two-sided Wilcoxon rank-sum tests were applied when comparing TCR breadth between groups. Held by TCRdb, this immuneACCESS table contains in-frame sequences only and omits some clones. Under half of the omission traces to an unresolved V gene where checked; the cause of the rest is unknown. From that table come the V and J calls and clone size; the DNA was used to work out D and trimming. The table for this sample lists over 85,000 clones; under 90% of them were counted only once. The ten largest clones capture 16% of the sample.

The germline V gene specifies MNHEY as CDR1 and SVGEGT as CDR2. The V end gives up 4 bases and the J end 1 base, leaving 20 bases in the junction not matched to a gene. The CDR3 starts with the cysteine, ends with the phenylalanine, and has 21 residues. This entry keeps only the CDR3 DNA: 63 bases, framed from base 1. Concerning this clone itself: Its antigen is still unknown. Base quality data are lacking; no much larger clone is found one base away.

This specimen was peripheral blood, taken after recovery from COVID-19. This TCR derives from a human donor who had recovered from COVID-19. The chain is encoded by TRBV6-2 or TRBV6-3 joined to TRBJ2-1, and 9 bases in between align with TRBD2. The bases are TGTGCCAGCAGTTCCCCCCTTTGGGTAGCGGGAGATCGGAAGTCCTACAATGAGCAGTTCTTC. Its protein reads: CASSSPLWVAGDRKSYNEQFF.